These 25 T cell receptor beta chains were sequenced from one sample in a study of tumor-infiltrating lymphocytes in primary liver carcinoma. The input was 500 ng total RNA; TCR beta cDNA was made from it with a constant-region primer. Libraries for TCR beta were built through three nested multiplex PCR rounds, which together made up a slightly modified ARM-PCR procedure. Primers for the first two PCR rounds were TRBV1-TRBV30 forward primers and a C-beta reverse primer (about 11 cycles per round). One entry per CDR3 protein, called by TCRdb with MiXCR from the multiplex PCR reads. The sample consists of 310,000 or so distinct CDR3 sequences, 50% to 75% of them appearing once. Germline DNA was extracted too, while blood RNA derived from unsorted whole blood. The sequenced material came from peripheral blood. Receptors were obtained from a woman between 25 and 40 years old with primary liver carcinoma and hepatitis B virus infection.

To note about this clonotype: It may be a read error: a sequence one base away is much more abundant. The chain carries TRBV11-2 and TRBJ2-7; D assignment may be TRBD1 or TRBD2 (5 bases each). CDR3 length: 15 amino acids. Trimming took 7 bases from V and 2 from J, leaving 18 bases between them. Germline CDR1 SGHAT, CDR2 FQNNGV. CDR3 sequence: CASTPTGTTAYEQYF. The CDR3 DNA is TGTGCCAGCACTCCCACTGGGACGACCGCCTACGAGCAGTACTTC.

The chain joins TRBV7-9 to TRBJ1-2, with TRBD1 as a possible D gene (5 bases). CDR3 length: 14 residues. The germline V gene has CDR1 SEHNR and CDR2 FQNEAQ (reference sequence). Between the trimmed V and J ends, which lost 1 base and 6 bases, there was a span of 12 bases. CDR3 nucleotides: TGTGCCAGCAGCTTAGATGTGCAGGGAAATGGCTACACCTTC. Translated, it gives CASSLDVQGNGYTF.

The chain is built from TRBV29-1 and TRBJ2-1; 11 bases match TRBD2. The CDR3 consists of 14 residues. Germline V gene data show CDR1 as SQVTM and CDR2 as ANQGSEA. The CDR3 bases are TGCAGTGCCATAGCGGGAGGGCCGGGAAATGAGCAGTTCTTC. Its protein is CSAIAGGPGNEQFF.

A single count supports this clonotype. A much larger clone lies a single base off, so this may be a read error. The chain carries TRBV12-3 or TRBV12-4 and TRBJ2-7, with 7 bases fitting TRBD1. This CDR3 contains 15 residues. The CDR3 sequence is CATSRWTGLAYEQYF. CDR3 in DNA: TGTGCCACCAGTCGGTGGACAGGACTGGCCTACGAGCAGTACTTC.

Notes on this clonotype: Since a much larger clone is just one base distant, this may be a read error. The V call is TRBV29-1, the J call TRBJ2-5, with D possibly TRBD1 on 5 matching bases. CDR3 size: 12 residues. The germline gives CDR1 SQVTM, CDR2 ANQGSEA. The CDR3 is CSVLGREEAQYF. The CDR3, as DNA: TGCAGCGTTTTGGGGCGAGAAGAGGCCCAGTACTTC.

This clonotype was detected many times. The chain links TRBV12-3 or TRBV12-4 to TRBJ2-6; the D gene is possibly TRBD2 (5 bases). The CDR3 has 15 residues. V was clipped by 3 bases and J by 1 base, with 7 bases between them. The DNA of the CDR3 is TGTGCCAGCAGTTTCGGAGGTTCTGGGGCCAACGTCCTGACTTTC. This codes for CASSFGGSGANVLTF.

This sequence joins TRBV4-1 and TRBJ1-5, with D hard to call. The CDR3 has 14 residues. Looked up from germline, CDR1 is MGHRA and CDR2 is YSYEKL. With 1 base removed from V and 7 bases from J, the gap between germline ends came to 11 bases. The DNA of the CDR3 is TGCGCCAGCAGCCAAGGATATAGTGGCCAGCCCCAGCATTTT. Protein product: CASSQGYSGQPQHF.

The table lists this clonotype with a few counts. A much larger clone lies one base from this, so it may be a read error. Since no conserved phenylalanine or tryptophan closes the CDR3, a read error is the likely cause. The gene calls are TRBV12-3 or TRBV12-4 and TRBJ2-2, with TRBD2 as a possible D gene (5 bases). V was trimmed by 2 bases and J by 9 bases, leaving 13 bases between them. The CDR3 is 14 amino acids. CDR3 nucleotide sequence: TGTGCCAGCAGTTTAATTGTTGAGGGATGGGAGCTGTTTTCT. Translating it yields CASSLIVEGWELFS.

This clonotype came up a few times. The rearrangement joins TRBV29-1 to TRBJ2-2; the D gene is possibly TRBD1 (5 bases). Germline V lookup: CDR1 SQVTM, CDR2 ANQGSEA. The CDR3 runs 14 residues. Deletions cut 6 bases from V and 0 bases from J, with 11 bases between. CDR3 amino acids: CSVKRQSNTGELFF. The CDR3 coding sequence is TGCAGCGTAAAGAGACAGTCGAACACCGGGGAGCTGTTTTTT.

This clonotype occurred many times. The chain combines TRBV11-3 with TRBJ2-1, with 7 positions matching TRBD2. Germline lookup yields CDR1 SGHNT and CDR2 YENEEA. V lost 0 bases to trimming and J lost 0 bases; unmatched junction nucleotides: 8. This CDR3 comprises 18 residues. The DNA for the CDR3 is TGTGCCAGCAGCTTAGAGGGACTATTGGGCCTCTCCTACAATGAGCAGTTCTTC. This gives the protein CASSLEGLLGLSYNEQFF.

Worth noting for this clonotype: Being one base from a much bigger clone, this may be a read error. J is TRBJ2-6 and V is TRBV12-3 or TRBV12-4; a weak D match, TRBD1 (5 bases). CDR3 length equals 14 residues. The chain's CDR3 is CVSRKGAGANVLTF. CDR3 coding DNA: TGTGTCAGCAGGAAAGGGGCTGGGGCCAACGTCCTGACTTTC.

This clonotype was observed once. The DNA of the CDR3 is TGTGCCAGCAGGCCTCCAGGATCTACGCAGTATTTT. It codes for CASRPPGSTQYF. The V call is TRBV6-5, the J call TRBJ2-3; D is unclear. V was shortened by 6 bases and J by 8 bases, with 12 bases between the two germline ends. Looked up from germline, CDR1 is MNHEY and CDR2 is SVGAGI. The CDR3 is 12 residues long.

A note on this clonotype: As the CDR3 is not closed by the conserved phenylalanine or tryptophan, this likely results from a read error. The CDR3 DNA follows: TGTGCCAGCAGCTTGGCACCCAGAGTCAACGGGGATCTGTTTCTT. Residues: CASSLAPRVNGDLFL. V gene TRBV5-6 combines with J gene TRBJ2-2; D is perhaps TRBD2 (5 bases). Germline V gene lookup returns CDR1 SGHDT and CDR2 YYEEEE. The CDR3 is 15 residues long.

Points on this clonotype: A read error may account for a junction end that differs from germline. This chain uses TRBV12-3 or TRBV12-4 with TRBJ2-4; D gene unclear. CDR3 length equals 16 residues. This CDR3 reads CVSSLTERLAKNIQYF. The CDR3 coding sequence is TGTGTCAGCAGTTTAACTGAGCGATTAGCCAAAAACATTCAGTACTTC.

To note about this clonotype: It may be a read error: a sequence one base away is much more abundant. This chain links TRBV29-1 with TRBJ2-3; D uncertain. The germline CDR1 and CDR2 sequences are SQVTM and ANQGSEA. The CDR3 has 14 amino acids. V lost 7 bases and J 2 bases, leaving 16 bases between the germline ends. The CDR3 region is CSAGAASDTDTQYF. CDR3 bases: TGCAGCGCCGGAGCAGCGTCGGACACAGATACGCAGTATTTT.

The chain links TRBV28 to TRBJ1-1; D perhaps matches TRBD1 (6 bases). Between the trimmed V and J ends, which lost 6 bases and 11 bases, there was a span of 19 bases. The CDR3 runs to 13 residues. From germline, CDR1 is MDHEN and CDR2 SYDVKM. CDR3 region: CASRGTTGQSAFF. Here the CDR3 DNA reads TGTGCCAGCAGGGGAACCACAGGGCAGTCCGCTTTCTTT.

This clonotype was counted a single time. This sequence may be a read error, since a much larger clone differs from it by one base. Likely a read error: the CDR3 ends without its conserved phenylalanine or tryptophan. Here the CDR3 DNA reads TGTGCCAGCAGTTACGAGGGCCGAAGAACCGGGGAGCTGTTTTCT. Translated, it gives CASSYEGRRTGELFS. The chain has TRBV6-5 and TRBJ2-2, with a tentative D call TRBD2 (5 bases). The germline CDR1 and CDR2 sequences are MNHEY and SVGAGI. Trimming removed 2 bases from V and 5 bases from J, with 12 bases in between. This CDR3 is built from 15 residues.

Details on this clonotype: One end of the junction fails to match germline, which may point to a read error. V is TRBV5-6 and J is TRBJ2-1; tentative D call: TRBD1 (5 bases). The germline V gene has CDR1 SGHDT and CDR2 YYEEEE. This CDR3 has 14 amino acids. Here the CDR3 DNA reads TGTGCCAGCAGCTCGACAGTCTCCTGCAATGAGCAGTTCTTC. Translation gives CASSSTVSCNEQFF.

As concerns this clonotype: One junction end disagrees with the germline gene, perhaps due to a read error. This chain uses TRBV12-3 or TRBV12-4 with TRBJ2-1; D unresolved. The CDR3 has 12 residues. The CDR3 protein is CTSSFRYNEQFF. DNA for the CDR3: TGTACCAGCAGTTTCCGCTACAATGAGCAGTTCTTC.

As regards this clonotype: Likely a read error: the CDR3 ends without its conserved phenylalanine or tryptophan. The chain carries TRBV11-3 and TRBJ2-1; D gene unclear. The CDR3 length is 15 residues. V was trimmed by 5 bases and J by 0 bases, leaving 11 bases between them. In germline, CDR1 is SGHNT, CDR2 YENEEA. CDR3: CASSTGSSSYNEQFL. CDR3 in DNA: TGTGCCAGCAGCACCGGGTCAAGCTCCTACAATGAGCAGTTCCTC.

Concerning this clonotype itself: One end of the junction does not line up with germline, which may come from a read error. V is TRBV6-1 and J is TRBJ2-1, with 9 bases lining up with TRBD2. Germline CDR1 and CDR2: MNHNS and SASEGT. This CDR3 has 18 residues. The CDR3 DNA follows: TGTACCAGCACCAAGGGGGCCGGGGCTAGCGGGACCTACAATGAGCAGTTCTTC. As protein: CTSTKGAGASGTYNEQFF.

In the case of this clonotype: Since the CDR3 does not end with the conserved phenylalanine or tryptophan, this likely comes from a read error. The chain has TRBV12-3 or TRBV12-4 and TRBJ1-6; a possible D gene is TRBD1 (6 bases). CDR3 size: 14 residues. Trimming stripped 2 bases from V and 10 bases from J, with 12 bases between. Written as DNA, the CDR3 is TGTGCCAGCAGTTTAACAGGGCGTCGGTCACCCCTCCACTAT. As protein: CASSLTGRRSPLHY.

On this clonotype itself: A read error may account for a junction end that differs from germline. The chain joins TRBV11-2 to TRBJ1-6; maybe TRBD1 (5 bases). The CDR3 covers 14 residues. Germline loops: CDR1 SGHAT, CDR2 FQNNGV. The CDR3: CASSSQGGDSPPHF. The CDR3 coding sequence is TGTGCCAGTAGCTCGCAGGGTGGAGATTCACCCCCCCACTTT.

The table lists this clonotype with a count of one. A clone one base away is much larger, so this may be a read error. This chain joins TRBV6-5 and TRBJ2-1, with TRBD2 matching over 12 bases. Germline V CDR1 and CDR2: MNHEY, SVGAGI. The CDR3 totals 15 residues. In DNA, the CDR3 is TGTGCCGGCAGGACCCTAGCGGGAGGGGGGAGCGGGCAGTTCTTC. This gives the protein CAGRTLAGGGSGQFF.

Of note for this clonotype: Since the CDR3 does not end with the conserved phenylalanine or tryptophan, this likely comes from a read error. This chain connects TRBV11-2 to TRBJ2-3; perhaps TRBD1 as D (6 bases). The V gene's germline CDR1 is SGHAT and CDR2 FQNNGV. The CDR3 is 16 amino acids. In nucleotides, the CDR3 is TGTGCCAGCAGCTCCAGGGGTTCTCGGAGCACAGATACACAGTATTTG. The encoded protein is CASSSRGSRSTDTQYL.